This T cell receptor beta chain comes out of a study of blood T cell repertoires in COVID-19. This clone has just one count. Original methodology: Amplifying reference gene primers gave estimates of nucleated cell counts. The data were produced by immunoSEQ multiplex PCR, yet TCRdb's version contains in-frame clones alone and is incomplete. Clone size and the V and J calls come from that table; the DNA yielded D and trimming. The sample shows approximately 280,000 clones, around 85% of them seen only once. V was pared by 1 base and J by 1 base, with 0 bases of the junction left unmatched. The length of the CDR3 is 14 residues. Germline V lookup: CDR1 SGHKS, CDR2 YYEKEE (reference sequence).

This TCR was recovered from a woman aged 50 to 60 who had recovered from COVID-19. The chain employs TRBV5-5 and TRBJ2-3, with 7 bases aligning to TRBD2. The sequencing sample was made of PBMCs or T cells enriched from blood (not recorded which). The DNA of the CDR3 is TGTGCCAGCAGCTTGACTAGCGGCACAGATACGCAGTATTTT. Its protein product is CASSLTSGTDTQYF.